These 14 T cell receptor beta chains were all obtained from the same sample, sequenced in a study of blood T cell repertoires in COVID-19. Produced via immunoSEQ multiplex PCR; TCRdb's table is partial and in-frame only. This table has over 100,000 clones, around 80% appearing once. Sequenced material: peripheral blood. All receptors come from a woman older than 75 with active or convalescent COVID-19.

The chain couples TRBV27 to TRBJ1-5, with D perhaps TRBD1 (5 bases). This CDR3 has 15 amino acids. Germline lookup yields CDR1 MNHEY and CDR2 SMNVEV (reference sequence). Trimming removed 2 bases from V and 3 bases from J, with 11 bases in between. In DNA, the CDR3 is TGTGCCAGCAGTTTAGCGGGGGGTGACAATCAGCCCCAGCATTTT. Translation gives CASSLAGGDNQPQHF.

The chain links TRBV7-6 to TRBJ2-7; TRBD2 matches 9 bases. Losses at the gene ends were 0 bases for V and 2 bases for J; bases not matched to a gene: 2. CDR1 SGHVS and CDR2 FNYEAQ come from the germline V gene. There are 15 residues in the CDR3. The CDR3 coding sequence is TGTGCCAGCAGCTTAGCTAGCGGGAGCCCCTACGAGCAGTACTTC. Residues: CASSLASGSPYEQYF.

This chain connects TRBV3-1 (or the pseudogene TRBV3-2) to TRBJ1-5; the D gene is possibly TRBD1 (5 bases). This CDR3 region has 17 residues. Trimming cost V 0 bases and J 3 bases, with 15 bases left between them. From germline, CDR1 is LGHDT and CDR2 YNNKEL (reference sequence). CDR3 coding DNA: TGTGCCAGCAGCCAAGACTCGAGGGGACTTTTCAATCAGCCCCAGCATTTT. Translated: CASSQDSRGLFNQPQHF.

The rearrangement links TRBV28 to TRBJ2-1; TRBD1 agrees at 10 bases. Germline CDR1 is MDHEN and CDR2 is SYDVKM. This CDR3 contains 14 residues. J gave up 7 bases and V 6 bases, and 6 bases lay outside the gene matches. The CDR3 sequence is CASRPGQGRNEQFF. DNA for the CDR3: TGTGCCAGCAGACCGGGACAGGGGAGGAATGAGCAGTTCTTC. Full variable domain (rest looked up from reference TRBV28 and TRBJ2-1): DVKVTQSSRYLVKRTGEKVFLECVQDMDHENMFWYRQDPGLGLRLIYFSYDVKMKEKGDIPEGYSVSREKKERFSLILESASTNQTSMYLCASRPGQGRNEQFFGPGTRLTVL.

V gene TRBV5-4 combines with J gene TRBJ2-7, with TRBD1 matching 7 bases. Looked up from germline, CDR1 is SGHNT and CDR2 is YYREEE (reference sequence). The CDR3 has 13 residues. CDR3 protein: CATLTQGFDEQYF. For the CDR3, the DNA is TGTGCGACCCTAACACAGGGGTTCGACGAGCAGTACTTC.

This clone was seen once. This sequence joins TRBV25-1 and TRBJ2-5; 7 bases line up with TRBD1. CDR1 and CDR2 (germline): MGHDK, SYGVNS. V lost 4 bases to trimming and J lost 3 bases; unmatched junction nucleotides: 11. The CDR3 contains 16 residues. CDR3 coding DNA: TGTGCCAGCAGTGCGACACTTGGACAGGCGGAAGAGACCCAGTACTTC. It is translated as CASSATLGQAEETQYF. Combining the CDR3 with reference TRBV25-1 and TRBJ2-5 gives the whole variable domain EADIYQTPRYLVIGTGKKITLECSQTMGHDKMYWYQQDPGMELHLIHYSYGVNSTEKGDLSSESTVSRIRTEHFPLTLESARPSHTSQYLCASSATLGQAEETQYFGPGTRLLVL.

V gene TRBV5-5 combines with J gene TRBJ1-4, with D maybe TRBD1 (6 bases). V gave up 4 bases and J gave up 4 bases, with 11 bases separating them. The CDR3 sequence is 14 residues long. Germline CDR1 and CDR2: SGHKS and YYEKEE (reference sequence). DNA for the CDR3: TGTGCCAGCAGCGGGGGACAACTTAATGAAAAACTGTTTTTT. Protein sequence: CASSGGQLNEKLFF. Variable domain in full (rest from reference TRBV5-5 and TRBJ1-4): DAGVTQSPTHLIKTRGQQVTLRCSPISGHKSVSWYQQVLGQGPQFIFQYYEKEERGRGNFPDRFSARQFPNYSSELNVNALLLGDSALYLCASSGGQLNEKLFFGSGTQLSVL.

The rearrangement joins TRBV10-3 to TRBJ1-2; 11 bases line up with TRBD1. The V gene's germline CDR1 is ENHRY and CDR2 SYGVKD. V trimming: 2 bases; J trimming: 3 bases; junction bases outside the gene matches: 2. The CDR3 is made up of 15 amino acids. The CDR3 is CAISERDRGDYGYTF. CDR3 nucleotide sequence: TGTGCCATCAGTGAGCGGGACAGGGGGGACTATGGCTACACCTTC.

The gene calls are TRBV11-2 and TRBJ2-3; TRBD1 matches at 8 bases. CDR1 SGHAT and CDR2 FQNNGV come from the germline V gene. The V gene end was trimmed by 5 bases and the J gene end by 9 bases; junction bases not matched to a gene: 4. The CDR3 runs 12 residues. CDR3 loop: CASSAQGETQYF. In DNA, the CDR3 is TGTGCCAGCAGCGCACAGGGGGAGACGCAGTATTTT.

The CDR3: CASSLSKAVGLPNEKLFF. Here the CDR3 DNA reads TGTGCCAGCAGTTTATCGAAGGCGGTTGGTCTCCCTAATGAAAAACTGTTTTTT. V gene TRBV27 combines with J gene TRBJ1-4; D gene uncertain. The CDR3 has 18 residues. The germline V gene has CDR1 MNHEY and CDR2 SMNVEV (reference sequence). Trimming removed 0 bases at V and 3 bases at J, with 17 bases between.

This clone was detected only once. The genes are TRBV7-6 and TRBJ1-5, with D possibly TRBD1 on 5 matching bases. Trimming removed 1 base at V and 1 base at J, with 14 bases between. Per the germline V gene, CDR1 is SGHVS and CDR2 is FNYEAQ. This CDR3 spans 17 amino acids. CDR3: CASSLGPGGVSNQPQHF. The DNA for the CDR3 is TGTGCCAGCAGCTTAGGGCCCGGGGGGGTGAGCAATCAGCCCCAGCATTTT. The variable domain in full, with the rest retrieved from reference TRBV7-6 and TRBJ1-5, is GAGVSQSPRYKVTKRGQDVALRCDPISGHVSLYWYRQALGQGPEFLTYFNYEAQQDKSGLPNDRFSAERPEGSISTLTIQRTEQRDSAMYRCASSLGPGGVSNQPQHFGDGTRLSIL.

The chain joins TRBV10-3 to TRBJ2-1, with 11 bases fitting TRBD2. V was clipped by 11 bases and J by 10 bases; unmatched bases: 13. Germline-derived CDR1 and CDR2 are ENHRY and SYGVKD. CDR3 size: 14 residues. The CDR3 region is CAVSTSGVGREQFF. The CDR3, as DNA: TGTGCCGTTTCGACTAGCGGGGTGGGAAGGGAGCAGTTCTTC.

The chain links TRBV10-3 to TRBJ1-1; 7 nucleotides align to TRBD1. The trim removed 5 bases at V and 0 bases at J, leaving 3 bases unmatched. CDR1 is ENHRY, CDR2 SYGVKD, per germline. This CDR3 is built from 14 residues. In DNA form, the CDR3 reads TGTGCCATCAGTAAGGGGACAGTGAACACTGAAGCTTTCTTT. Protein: CAISKGTVNTEAFF.

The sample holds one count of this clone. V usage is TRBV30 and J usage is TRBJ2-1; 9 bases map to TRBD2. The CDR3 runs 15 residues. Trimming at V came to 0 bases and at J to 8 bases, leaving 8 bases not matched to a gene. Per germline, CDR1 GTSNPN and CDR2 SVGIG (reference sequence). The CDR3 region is CAWSVLAGGRDEQFF. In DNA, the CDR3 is TGTGCCTGGAGTGTACTGGCGGGAGGGCGGGATGAGCAGTTCTTC. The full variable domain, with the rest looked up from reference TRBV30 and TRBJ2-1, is SQTIHQWPATLVQPVGSPLSLECTVEGTSNPNLYWYRQAAGRGLQLLFYSVGIGQISSEVPQNLSASRPQDRQFILSSKKLLLSDSGFYLCAWSVLAGGRDEQFFGPGTRLTVL.